These T cell receptor beta chains were read from a single sample in a study of shared clonotypes between healthy human individuals. Profiling relied on immunoSEQ multiplex PCR, and the TCRdb table lists in-frame clones only, not all of them. Among around 2.3 million clones listed, about 94% were seen once. The source material was naive CD4+ T cells sorted from blood. These receptors all come from a man younger than 30 in good health. Both conserved end residues are part of each CDR3. Only some rows state a clone size, as once, few, many or a class for expanded clones.

j_call	clone_size	v_call	cdr3_aa
TRBJ2-7	-	TRBV28	CASSSGPYLPYEQYF
TRBJ2-5	-	TRBV28	CASSQTSGGTLLGETQYF
TRBJ2-2	few	TRBV10-3	CAISESRAVNTGELFF
TRBJ2-6	-	TRBV7-3	CASSTKGTGANVLTF
TRBJ1-3	-	TRBV5-1	CASSLGGAGNTIYF
TRBJ1-4	once	TRBV2	CASSEQKTNEKLFF
TRBJ2-5	-	TRBV5-4	CASRPYGDETQYF
TRBJ1-2	-	TRBV5-1	CASSLDRGNGYTF
TRBJ1-2	once	TRBV30	CAWSPHVGEGDYTF
TRBJ2-7	-	TRBV10-3	CAISDYGTSYEQYF
TRBJ1-4	-	TRBV4-1	CASSPGDRTNEKLFF
TRBJ2-2	-	TRBV7-9	CASSPQGTGELFF
TRBJ2-3	-	TRBV9	CASSVAGGRAPTDTQYF
TRBJ2-2	-	TRBV5-4	CASSRRDRLNTGELFF
TRBJ2-3	-	TRBV5-1	CASSLEGSGRAPDTQYF
TRBJ2-7	-	TRBV5-1	CARKTRDRGHEQYF
TRBJ1-2	-	TRBV30	CAWRAKGQGRYGYTF
TRBJ1-6	-	TRBV25-1	CASSVGVSVNSPLHF
TRBJ2-7	once	TRBV5-6	CASSLVSYEQYF
TRBJ1-2	-	TRBV11-2	CASSSIQGRLDYGYTF
TRBJ1-5	-	TRBV6-4	CVRPRVGPQHF
TRBJ2-1	-	TRBV11-2	CASSFSGRSYNEQFF
TRBJ1-2	-	TRBV29-1	CSLEGGLGVANYGYTF
TRBJ2-1	-	TRBV9	CASSVLGVDEQFF
TRBJ2-1	few	TRBV18	CASSPPTSDGEQFF
TRBJ2-7	-	TRBV30	CAWSSQGWEQYF
TRBJ2-7	-	TRBV7-8	CASSLILGPYEQYF
TRBJ1-2	once	TRBV19	CASSIRQGDGYTF
TRBJ1-2	-	TRBV28	CASSPTGGGYTF
TRBJ1-2	-	TRBV6-1	CASSEAILIGTLSNYGYTF
TRBJ2-5	-	TRBV9	CASSVEGMRETQYF